The present T cell receptor beta chain was sequenced within a study of early T cells in non-severe SARS-CoV-2 infection. Study as a whole: Chains were not paired, and sequencing was done on bulk RNA from unsorted whole blood. Overall study findings and caveats: Private and CD4 specificities were missed by VDJdb matching, skewed to anti-spike CD8.

Molecules of cDNA were individually given unique molecular identifiers that were attached to them. Each CDR3 protein gets one entry after TCRdb re-called the 5' RACE reads with MiXCR. The sample lists approximately 69,000 distinct CDR3 sequences, over 9.5% seen once, with approximately 6.4% in the top ten. The CDR3 extends over 13 amino acids. CDR1 MDHEN and CDR2 SYDVKM come from the germline V gene. This clonotype was recorded a few times. Its antigen remains unknown. Given a much more abundant clone one base away, this may be a read error. The receptor comes from an adult who was a healthcare worker with PCR-confirmed SARS-CoV-2 infection or an uninfected control (not recorded which). Material: whole blood. The rearrangement joins TRBV28 to TRBJ2-3; weak D call: TRBD2 (5 bases). This CDR3 reads CANSSGVTDTQYF. The CDR3 coding sequence is TGTGCCAACAGTTCCGGGGTTACAGATACGCAGTATTTT.